Listed here is a single T cell receptor beta chain. This clonotype was found a few times. Its antigen is currently not known. No much larger clone is present one base from it, and per-base qualities are unavailable. Library generation was performed with 5' RACE. The data were produced on an Illumina HiSeq 2500. A second 7 to 11 cycle PCR used a sample-barcoded 5' primer and a J-beta primer mix. A unique molecular identifier was introduced onto each TCR beta cDNA molecule by a template-switch 5' adaptor carrying 12 random nucleotides. Each sample yielded at least 3 million CDR3-containing paired-end reads. The Mint cDNA synthesis kit, primed by a TRBC-specific oligonucleotide, was used to synthesize first-strand cDNA from all RNA. Following uracil-DNA glycosylase treatment, a first 18-cycle PCR with universal primers M1SS and BC2_uni_R was performed on all cDNA. As for the original processing: Each sample was normalized by randomly selecting 1 million high-quality reads, each carrying a distinct molecular identifier. Instead of being binned into consensus sequences, reads that shared molecular identifiers were thrown out. MiTCR, with a Q25 quality threshold and the strictest error-elimination algorithm, was used for CDR3 identification, clonotype clustering and error correction. Lower-bound total TCR beta diversity was estimated with a nonparametric unseen species model using Euler transformation. In TCRdb, the public reads were trimmed at Q25 with fastp and aligned with MiXCR, with productive beta chains retained. Records with the same CDR3 protein are collapsed into one entry carrying the most frequent genes and DNA. TCRdb's processing, not the authors', yielded these V and J calls. Within this sample are some 1.4 million distinct CDR3 sequences, with approximately 38% of them counted one time only. The ten largest account for roughly 7.9% of the sample.

Donors were 40 or so systemically healthy Caucasian individuals from Russia aged 6 to 90 years. About 9.8 milliliters of peripheral blood were drawn from each donor into EDTA-treated Vacutainer tubes. Ficoll-Paque density-gradient centrifugation was used to isolate PBMCs, with at least 7 million obtained per sample. Total RNA was extracted from PBMCs with Trizol reagent, with at least 6 micrograms obtained per sample. For every donor, flow cytometry on a PBMC aliquot measured the percentage of naive CD45RAhigh/CD27high T cells. This sample is drawn from a study of blood T cells in healthy people across ages (dated by TCRdb to between 2014 and 2017). About the full investigation: In model experiments, template switching captured about one uniquely barcoded TCR beta cDNA molecule for every two T cells. Age-related changes in TCR beta repertoire diversity were measured in the study by deep sequencing normalized with unique cDNA molecular identifiers. The donors were divided into four age groups: young (average approximately 17 years), middle-aged (around 37), aged (approximately 62) and long-lived (about 79). To avoid experimental bias, donors of different ages were spread randomly across the sequencing lanes. The study analyzed two additional independent replicas of 1 million unique cDNA reads from the same blood draw for two donors, one aged 18 to 30 and one aged 80 or older. What the research found in general, with its limitations: Since profiling was done on bulk unsorted PBMCs, naive and antigen-experienced compartments could not be conclusively compared. A strong correlation was found between observed TCR beta diversity and the percentage of naive T cells measured by flow cytometry. As age increased, observed TCR beta diversity per million T cells dropped in a roughly linear way, and a significant reduction was already evident by age around 41. Because the CMV infection status of the donors was unknown, age-related changes in expanded clonotypes may potentially have been confounded. Total diversity estimates from one million sequenced T cells were considered lower bounds and underestimates. Compared with the aged group, the long-lived group had more naive CD4+ T cells, fewer expanded clones and increased TCR diversity, a pattern suggesting age selection.

Sequencing was carried out using blood. This sequence was found in a woman between 18 and 29 years old in good health.

The CDR3 corresponds to CSVRQGPGYTF. The nucleotides read TGCAGCGTGCGACAGGGCCCTGGCTACACCTTC. The sequence links TRBV29-1 to TRBJ1-2, and 7 junction bases match TRBD1. V ends up 6 bases short and J 7 bases short, with an unmatched junction base count of 5. CDR1 and CDR2, looked up from the germline V gene, are SQVTM and ANQGSEA. The CDR3 starts with the cysteine, ends with the phenylalanine, and has 11 residues. Only CDR3 DNA remains: 33 bases, in frame from the first base.